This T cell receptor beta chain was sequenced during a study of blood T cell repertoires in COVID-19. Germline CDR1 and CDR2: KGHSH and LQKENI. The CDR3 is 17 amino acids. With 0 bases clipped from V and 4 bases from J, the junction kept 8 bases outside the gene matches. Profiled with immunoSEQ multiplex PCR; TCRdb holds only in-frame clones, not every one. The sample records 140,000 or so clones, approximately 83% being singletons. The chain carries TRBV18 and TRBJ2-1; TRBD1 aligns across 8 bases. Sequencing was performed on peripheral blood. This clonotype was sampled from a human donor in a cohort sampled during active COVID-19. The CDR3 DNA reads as TGTGCCAGCTCACCACCGGTGGGACAGGCGGCGTACAATGAGCAGTTCTTC. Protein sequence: CASSPPVGQAAYNEQFF.